This TCR beta chain was recovered during a study of cytomegalovirus exposure and HLA in healthy donors. In the PCR, 60 Vbeta and 13 Jbeta primers were used. Sequenced by immunoSEQ multiplex PCR; TCRdb stores in-frame clones only, minus some. The sample contains about 150,000 clones, approximately 84% of which appear only once. The V and J ends lost 0 bases and 0 bases respectively, with 6 bases between them. This CDR3 has 15 amino acids. Germline CDR1 reads LGHNA; CDR2 reads YNFKEQ. The sample was PBMCs. The chain recombines TRBV4-2 with TRBJ2-1; D is unclear. The receptor was derived from a man between 50 and 59 years old in good health and CMV-seropositive. The CDR3 region has the DNA TGTGCCAGCAGCCAAGACCAACTCTCCTACAATGAGCAGTTCTTC. Translated, it gives CASSQDQLSYNEQFF.